The next 27 T cell receptor beta chains were all read from a single sample in a study of T cell responses to AZD1222 COVID-19 vaccine. Sequenced by immunoSEQ multiplex PCR; TCRdb stores in-frame clones only, minus some. The top ten clones hold under 7.5% of a sample with tens of thousands of clones, about 80% of them seen once. Sequences were derived from peripheral blood, sampled on day 0 of AZD1222 vaccination. All receptors come from an adult in good health.

This clone was observed a single time. The rearrangement uses TRBV18 and TRBJ1-1, with D tentatively TRBD1 (5 bases). Trimming removed 2 bases from V and 1 base from J, with 8 bases in between. Germline CDR1 reads KGHSH; CDR2 reads LQKENI. The CDR3 extends over 14 amino acids. CDR3 protein: CASSPIGANTEAFF. The CDR3 nucleotides are TGTGCCAGCTCACCAATCGGGGCGAACACTGAAGCTTTCTTT. Supplemented by reference TRBV18 and TRBJ1-1, the full variable domain reads NAGVMQNPRHLVRRRGQEARLRCSPMKGHSHVYWYRQLPEEGLKFMVYLQKENIIDESGMPKERFSAEFPKEGPSILRIQQVVRGDSAAYFCASSPIGANTEAFFGQGTRLTVV.

The chain is built from TRBV19 and TRBJ2-3; 10 bases are shared with TRBD2. CDR1 is LNHDA, CDR2 SQIVND, per germline (reference sequence). V shed 6 bases, J shed 0 bases, and the junction held 18 bases outside the gene matches. The CDR3 length is 20 residues. The CDR3 sequence: CASSPGRWASGRVSTDTQYF. DNA of the CDR3: TGTGCCAGTAGCCCAGGCCGGTGGGCTAGCGGGAGAGTTAGCACAGATACGCAGTATTTT.

This rearrangement joins TRBV4-1 to TRBJ1-6; no definite D call. CDR1 and CDR2 from the germline V gene are MGHRA and YSYEKL. This CDR3 has 17 residues. V dropped 0 bases and J dropped 0 bases, with 9 bases sitting between them. The CDR3 spells CASSQESRSSYNSPLHF. For the CDR3, the DNA is TGCGCCAGCAGCCAAGAATCGCGTAGCTCCTATAATTCACCCCTCCACTTT.

J is TRBJ2-3 and V is TRBV5-1; D is unclear. Germline V gene sequence: CDR1 SGHRS, CDR2 YFSETQ. The V and J ends lost 4 bases and 6 bases respectively, with 15 bases between them. The CDR3 has 14 residues. The CDR3 is CASSTTTSGDTQYF. The DNA for the CDR3 is TGCGCCAGCAGCACTACCACTTCTGGTGATACGCAGTATTTT.

J is TRBJ1-1 and V is TRBV6-5; D is possibly TRBD1 (5 bases). Germline assignment: CDR1 MNHEY and CDR2 SVGAGI. V lost 3 bases to trimming and J lost 5 bases, with 10 bases between them. The length of the CDR3 is 13 residues. The CDR3 here is CASSYWGGTEAFF. The CDR3 nucleotides are TGTGCCAGCAGTTATTGGGGGGGAACTGAAGCTTTCTTT.

The chain carries TRBV10-3 and TRBJ2-2, with TRBD2 matching 7 bases. V dropped 4 bases and J dropped 6; count of bases not matched to a gene: 2. In germline, CDR1 is ENHRY, CDR2 SYGVKD. The CDR3 loop spans 13 amino acids. The CDR3 spells CAISGGLAGELFF. The CDR3 bases are TGTGCCATCAGTGGAGGACTAGCCGGGGAGCTGTTTTTT.

The chain employs TRBV6-5 and TRBJ1-4; D not certain. Looked up from germline, CDR1 is MNHEY and CDR2 is SVGAGI. The CDR3 runs 13 residues. V lost 6 bases, J lost 8 bases, and 13 bases lay in between. DNA of the CDR3: TGTGCCAGCAGCCGAGGGATGGGCGAAAAACTGTTTTTT. Translated: CASSRGMGEKLFF.

Only one count was recorded for this clone. The chain combines TRBV6-5 with TRBJ1-5; D is uncertain. V was trimmed by 5 bases and J by 7 bases, leaving 15 bases between them. This CDR3 spans 14 amino acids. Germline assignment: CDR1 MNHEY and CDR2 SVGAGI. As DNA, the CDR3 is TGTGCCAGCAGTCCCGATCTGAATCTCCAGCCCCAGCATTTT. Its translation is CASSPDLNLQPQHF.

The chain combines TRBV5-8 with TRBJ1-2; TRBD1 matches at 7 bases. V trimming: 4 bases; J trimming: 3 bases; junction bases outside the gene matches: 6. Germline CDR1 and CDR2: SGHTS and YDEGEE. The CDR3 runs 14 residues. CDR3 sequence reads: CASSGEQGYYGYTF. The DNA for the CDR3 is TGTGCCAGCAGCGGCGAACAGGGGTACTATGGCTACACCTTC.

This clone showed up just once. The V gene is TRBV4-1, the J gene TRBJ2-7, with 7 bases lining up with TRBD2. J lost 7 bases, V lost 2 bases, and 5 bases had no gene match. Germline CDR1 is MGHRA and CDR2 is YSYEKL. There are 13 residues in the CDR3. As DNA, the CDR3 is TGCGCCAGCAGCCAACTTACTAGCGAGGAGCAGTACGTC. Residues: CASSQLTSEEQYV.

The rearrangement links TRBV14 to TRBJ2-1; no reliable D call. The CDR3 runs to 14 residues. Germline lookup yields CDR1 SGHDN and CDR2 FVKESK. V was pared by 3 bases and J by 3 bases, with 9 bases between. CDR3 amino acids: CASSQTSFYNEQFF. The CDR3 DNA is TGTGCCAGCAGCCAGACGAGTTTCTACAATGAGCAGTTCTTC.

The rearrangement links TRBV5-1 to TRBJ2-1; 7 positions agree with TRBD1. Unmatched junction bases numbered 3, after V lost 0 bases and J lost 6 bases. Germline V CDR1 and CDR2: SGHRS, YFSETQ. CDR3 length equals 14 residues. CDR3 sequence reads: CASSLARGINEQFF. CDR3 sequence (DNA): TGCGCCAGCAGCTTGGCCAGGGGGATCAATGAGCAGTTCTTC.

This chain links TRBV6-5 with TRBJ1-4; TRBD1 is a possible D gene (5 bases). The V end lost 2 bases, the J end lost 8 bases, and 15 bases lay between the germline ends. In germline, CDR1 is MNHEY, CDR2 SVGAGI. This CDR3 has 15 amino acids. The CDR3 region has the DNA TGTGCCAGCAGTTACACCGGGACGGTAGTAGAAAAACTGTTTTTT. The encoded protein is CASSYTGTVVEKLFF.

The rearrangement uses TRBV6-5 and TRBJ1-2; D is perhaps TRBD1 (5 bases). V was pared by 2 bases and J by 7 bases, with 11 bases between. CDR3 size: 13 residues. CDR1 is MNHEY and CDR2 is SVGAGI in the germline V gene. Here the CDR3 reads CASSYTGLGGYTF. The CDR3 DNA reads as TGTGCCAGCAGTTACACAGGACTGGGTGGCTACACCTTC.

This clone has a handful of counts. The chain joins TRBV24-1 to TRBJ1-5, with 10 positions matching TRBD1. The CDR3 length is 16 residues. Germline CDR1 is KGHDR and CDR2 is SFDVKD. After removal of 5 bases from V and 8 bases from J, the junction contained 11 bases not matched to a gene. The CDR3 sequence: CATSGARTGGMEPQHF. The DNA for the CDR3 is TGTGCCACCAGTGGGGCGCGGACAGGGGGGATGGAGCCCCAGCATTTT.

The sample holds a few counts of this clone. This chain joins TRBV9 and TRBJ2-3; D not resolved. In germline, CDR1 is SGDLS, CDR2 YYNGEE. Between the trimmed V and J ends, which lost 0 bases and 4 bases, there was a span of 3 bases. The CDR3 extends over 12 amino acids. This chain's CDR3 is CASSVGPDTQYF. As DNA, the CDR3 is TGTGCCAGCAGCGTAGGTCCAGATACGCAGTATTTT.

The chain carries TRBV20-1 and TRBJ2-7; D remains unclear. This CDR3 comprises 10 residues. The V end was cut by 5 bases, the J end by 3 bases, with 5 bases between. Per the germline V gene, CDR1 is DFQATT and CDR2 is SNEGSKA (reference sequence). CDR3 in DNA: TGCAGTGCTGCAGACTACGAGCAGTACTTC. This encodes CSAADYEQYF.

The chain is built from TRBV18 and TRBJ2-2; 9 bases map to TRBD1. The trim removed 1 base at V and 5 bases at J, leaving 2 bases unmatched. The CDR3 runs 15 residues. The germline gives CDR1 KGHSH, CDR2 LQKENI. The CDR3, as DNA: TGTGCCAGCTCACCACGGGGACAGGGTACCGGGGAGCTGTTTTTT. It codes for CASSPRGQGTGELFF.

The V gene is TRBV9, the J gene TRBJ1-5; D possibly corresponds to TRBD1 (5 bases). Per the germline V gene, CDR1 is SGDLS and CDR2 is YYNGEE. This CDR3 has 15 residues. Trimming removed 0 bases at V and 4 bases at J, with 11 bases between. CDR3 DNA: TGTGCCAGCAGCGTAGACGGGGCGGATAATCAGCCCCAGCATTTT. This translates into CASSVDGADNQPQHF.

The chain employs TRBV6-2 or TRBV6-3 and TRBJ2-7; TRBD2 matches at 8 bases. This CDR3 has 14 amino acids. The germline V gene has CDR1 MNHEY and CDR2 SVGEGT. With V trimmed by 4 bases and J by 3 bases, 5 bases remained unmatched. CDR3 residues: CASSLAGRFYEQYV. The CDR3 bases are TGTGCCAGCAGTTTAGCGGGGCGGTTCTACGAGCAGTACGTC.

V and J are TRBV2 and TRBJ2-7; 9 nucleotides match TRBD2. The germline CDR1 and CDR2 sequences are SNHLY and FYNNEI. The CDR3 length is 13 residues. V was clipped by 7 bases and J by 3 bases; unmatched bases: 4. The CDR3 bases are TGTGCCAGCAAATTAGCGGGGGTCTACGAGCAGTACGTC. Translating it yields CASKLAGVYEQYV.

The gene calls are TRBV14 and TRBJ1-6; D ambiguous. Trimming took off 1 base at V and 9 bases at J, with 10 bases between the two ends. This CDR3 is 14 amino acids long. Germline CDR1 and CDR2: SGHDN and FVKESK. The CDR3: CASSQGNFRSPLHF. DNA for the CDR3: TGTGCCAGCAGCCAAGGGAATTTTCGTTCACCCCTCCACTTT.

The chain uses TRBV11-2 and TRBJ1-1, with D maybe TRBD1 (6 bases). CDR3 size: 15 residues. Between the trimmed V and J ends, which lost 8 bases and 0 bases, there was a span of 16 bases. The germline CDR1 and CDR2 sequences are SGHAT and FQNNGV. This CDR3 reads CASSLGGVLNTEAFF. As DNA, the CDR3 is TGTGCCAGCTCTTTAGGGGGAGTTTTGAACACTGAAGCTTTCTTT.

This clone was detected once. The gene calls are TRBV18 and TRBJ2-2; 13 bases are a match to TRBD2. CDR1 is KGHSH, CDR2 LQKENI, per germline. The V and J ends lost 6 bases and 4 bases, in that order; junction bases with no gene match: 8. This CDR3 has 17 residues. The CDR3 protein is CASSPTSGGAITGELFF. The CDR3 nucleotides are TGTGCCAGCTCCCCCACTAGCGGGGGGGCTATCACCGGGGAGCTGTTTTTT.

This clone was observed a single time. The chain uses TRBV12-3 or TRBV12-4 and TRBJ1-2, with a weak D call TRBD1 (5 bases). V was trimmed by 3 bases and J by 8 bases, leaving 10 bases between them. The CDR3 extends over 12 amino acids. The CDR3 sequence is CASSLSGTGYTF. Written as DNA, the CDR3 is TGTGCCAGCAGTTTGTCCGGGACCGGCTACACCTTC.

The CDR3 sequence is CAISGQEGYGYTF. The CDR3 nucleotides read TGTGCCATTTCAGGACAGGAGGGCTATGGCTACACCTTC. The chain has TRBV10-3 and TRBJ1-2; 7 positions match TRBD1. V lost 9 bases and J lost 4; bases outside the gene matches: 8. The CDR3 covers 13 residues. The germline V gene has CDR1 ENHRY and CDR2 SYGVKD.

This clone was counted once. This chain joins TRBV5-1 and TRBJ2-2; D possibly corresponds to TRBD2 (6 bases). CDR1 is SGHRS and CDR2 is YFSETQ in the germline V gene. The length of the CDR3 is 16 residues. V lost 1 base and J 5 bases, leaving 15 bases between the germline ends. CDR3 in amino acids: CASSLRAGTGTGELFF. CDR3 nucleotide sequence: TGCGCCAGCAGCTTGAGAGCGGGTACGGGGACCGGGGAGCTGTTTTTT.